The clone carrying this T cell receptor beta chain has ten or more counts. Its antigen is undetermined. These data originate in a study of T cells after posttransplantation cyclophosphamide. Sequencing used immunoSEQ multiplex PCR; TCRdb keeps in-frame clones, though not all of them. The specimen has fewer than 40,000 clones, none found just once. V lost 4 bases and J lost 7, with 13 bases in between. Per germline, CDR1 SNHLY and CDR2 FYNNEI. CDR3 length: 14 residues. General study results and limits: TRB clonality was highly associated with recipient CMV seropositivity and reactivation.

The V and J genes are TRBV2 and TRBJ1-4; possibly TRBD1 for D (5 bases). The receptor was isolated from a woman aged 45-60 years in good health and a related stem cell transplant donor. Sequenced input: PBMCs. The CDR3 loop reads CASSGREGTEKLFF. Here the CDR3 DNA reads TGTGCCAGCAGTGGGAGGGAGGGGACTGAAAAACTGTTTTTT.